A single sample gave rise to the 12 T cell receptor beta chains below, sequenced in a study of beta chain features in type 1 diabetes. Expressed TCRB transcripts were sequenced because the entire RNA isolate underwent reverse transcription. Sequencing used immunoSEQ multiplex PCR; TCRdb keeps in-frame clones, though not all of them. The sample contains some 150,000 clones, around 50% of which appear only once. The sequencing input was Tregs from blood. The receptors here all came from a man younger than 35 in good health.

As concerns this clone: The identical CDR3 is also encoded by other nucleotide sequences in the sample. The V gene is TRBV4-3, the J gene TRBJ2-3; 9 nucleotides agree with TRBD2. From germline, CDR1 is LGHNA and CDR2 YSLEER. This CDR3 has 17 amino acids. After removal of 4 bases from V and 0 bases from J, the junction contained 8 bases not matched to a gene. CDR3 amino acids: CASSPRSGGTSTDTQYF. The CDR3 DNA reads TGCGCCAGCAGCCCTCGGAGCGGGGGGACCAGCACAGATACGCAGTATTTT.

This rearrangement joins TRBV25-1 to TRBJ2-5; D is perhaps TRBD1 (5 bases). The CDR3 spans 14 residues. Looked up from germline, CDR1 is MGHDK and CDR2 is SYGVNS. Trimming left V 3 bases short and J 7 bases short, with 15 bases between. CDR3 loop: CASSDPSRVGTQYF. The CDR3 region has the DNA TGTGCCAGCAGTGACCCCTCCAGGGTTGGGACCCAGTACTTC.

This clone was observed a handful of times. The gene calls are TRBV7-2 and TRBJ1-2, with D unresolved. Deletions cut 5 bases from V and 6 bases from J, with 19 bases between. This CDR3 region has 15 residues. Germline V gene sequence: CDR1 SGHTA, CDR2 FQGNSA. CDR3 amino acids: CASSPEGPRRDGYTF. In nucleotides, the CDR3 is TGTGCCAGCAGCCCAGAGGGCCCCCGGAGGGATGGCTACACCTTC.

This chain joins TRBV5-1 and TRBJ2-3; no clear D gene. Between the trimmed V and J ends, which lost 0 bases and 2 bases, there was a span of 13 bases. Per the germline V gene, CDR1 is SGHRS and CDR2 is YFSETQ. The length of the CDR3 is 16 residues. The CDR3: CASSLGLSGPTDTQYF. CDR3 sequence (DNA): TGCGCCAGCAGCTTGGGTCTTTCAGGTCCCACAGATACGCAGTATTTT.

J is TRBJ1-6 and V is TRBV7-9; weak D call: TRBD1 (6 bases). Trimming took 1 base from V and 8 from J, leaving 24 bases between them. CDR1 and CDR2 from the germline V gene are SEHNR and FQNEAQ (reference sequence). The CDR3 runs 19 residues. CDR3 loop: CASSLEILTTGRSHSPLHF. CDR3 DNA: TGTGCCAGCAGCTTAGAAATACTTACGACAGGCCGGTCACATTCACCCCTCCACTTT.

The chain carries TRBV30 and TRBJ1-1, with D unclear. Germline CDR1 GTSNPN, CDR2 SVGIG (reference sequence). This CDR3 has 11 residues. V lost 0 bases, J lost 11 bases, and 10 bases lay in between. CDR3: CAWSVLGGAFF. CDR3 nucleotide sequence: TGTGCCTGGAGTGTATTAGGAGGCGCTTTCTTT.

V and J are TRBV19 and TRBJ2-7, with 7 bases identical to TRBD1. Germline CDR1 reads LNHDA; CDR2 reads SQIVND (reference sequence). J lost 3 bases, V lost 5 bases, and 4 bases had no gene match. This CDR3 is 13 amino acids long. The CDR3 region is CASSYRGNYEQYF. For the CDR3, the DNA is TGTGCCAGTAGTTACAGGGGCAACTACGAGCAGTACTTC.

The chain carries TRBV6-5 and TRBJ2-7; TRBD1 matches 9 bases. The germline V gene encodes CDR1 MNHEY and CDR2 SVGAGI. After removal of 5 bases from V and 7 bases from J, the junction contained 6 bases not matched to a gene. CDR3 size: 13 residues. CDR3 protein: CASSKRQGGEQYF. CDR3 DNA sequence: TGTGCCAGCAGTAAAAGACAGGGGGGGGAGCAGTACTTC.

The rearrangement links TRBV4-3 to TRBJ1-4; D is uncertain. This CDR3 comprises 14 residues. V lost 1 base, J lost 8 bases, and 11 bases lay in between. Germline assignment: CDR1 LGHNA and CDR2 YSLEER. The CDR3 is CASSQGLTGEKLFF. CDR3 nucleotides: TGCGCCAGCAGCCAAGGCCTGACCGGGGAAAAACTGTTTTTT.

This chain links TRBV25-1 with TRBJ1-2, with a weak D call TRBD1 (6 bases). Germline V CDR1 and CDR2: MGHDK, SYGVNS. V lost 3 bases to trimming and J lost 4 bases, with 12 bases between them. The CDR3 is made up of 14 amino acids. The DNA of the CDR3 is TGTGCCAGCAGTGAGCCCGGGACAAGCTATGGCTACACCTTC. Protein sequence: CASSEPGTSYGYTF.

The rearrangement links TRBV2 to TRBJ2-1; 7 nucleotides line up with TRBD2. The CDR3 loop spans 15 amino acids. V lost 6 bases, J lost 3 bases, and 8 bases stayed unmatched. Germline CDR1 and CDR2: SNHLY and FYNNEI. CDR3 DNA: TGTGCCAGCAGCACTAGACTAGCATACTACAATGAGCAGTTCTTC. It codes for CASSTRLAYYNEQFF.

This clone was recorded a few times. The chain uses TRBV19 and TRBJ1-5; TRBD1 matches at 9 bases. The length of the CDR3 is 16 residues. The V segment lost 7 bases and the J segment 3 bases; nucleotides outside the gene matches: 10. CDR1 and CDR2 (germline): LNHDA, SQIVND (reference sequence). This CDR3 is CASIASGTGLNQPQHF. CDR3 nucleotides: TGTGCCAGTATCGCTTCCGGGACAGGGCTCAATCAGCCCCAGCATTTT.